This TCR beta chain was sequenced in a study of a mutant IDH1 vaccine in newly diagnosed glioma. Study-wide points: Seemingly, pseudoprogression had no relation to changes in the top peripheral T cell clonotypes.

Notes on this clone: Its specificity is unknown.

Time point denoted: baseline, week 1 (first vaccination visit). Treatment indicated: pre-vaccination baseline after standard-of-care therapy. CDR3 length equals 13 residues. V dropped 6 bases and J dropped 6 bases, with 14 bases sitting between them. Per the germline V gene, CDR1 is SNHLY and CDR2 is FYNNEI. The repertoire was sequenced with immunoSEQ multiplex PCR; TCRdb's copy has only in-frame clones and lacks some. The sample yields about 88,000 clones, roughly four fifths seen once. The chain couples TRBV2 to TRBJ1-2; tentative D call: TRBD1 (5 bases). The receptor was isolated from a man in his forties with glioma. Some clones in this sample may be carry-over from other donors' samples. The starting material was PBMCs, obtained from a glioma patient treated with radiotherapy, temozolomide or both. CDR3: CASRGWGGDGYTF. CDR3 nucleotides: TGTGCCAGCAGGGGTTGGGGGGGAGATGGCTACACCTTC.